This T cell receptor beta chain appears in the sequencing data of a study of blood T cells in healthy people across ages. Overall study: Per two T cells, template switching captured roughly one barcoded beta molecule. General study points: TCR beta diversity per million T cells fell roughly linearly with age.

The CDR3 runs to 15 residues. From germline, CDR1 is MDHEN and CDR2 SYDVKM. Trimming cost V 2 bases and J 8 bases, with 15 bases left between them. This clonotype was observed a handful of times. Its antigen is not identified. Combining a sample-barcoded 5' primer with a J-beta primer mix, a second PCR ran for roughly 6 to 12 cycles. Unique molecular identifiers of 12 random nucleotides labeled each cDNA. TCRdb re-called the 5' RACE reads with MiXCR, one entry per CDR3 protein. Counted here are some 690,000 distinct CDR3 sequences, over 20% occurring once; the ten biggest clones make up about 22%. The chain joins TRBV28 to TRBJ1-4, with D possibly being TRBD1 (5 bases). Source material: blood. This sequence originates from a man in his 70s in good health. CDR3 bases: TGTGCCAGCAGTTTAACGGGGGGAGTGTGGGAAAAACTGTTTTTT. The encoded protein is CASSLTGGVWEKLFF.